The T cell receptor beta chain described here comes from a study of T cell repertoires in ileal Crohn's disease. Study-level information: Operated complications were stricturing disease (61%) and penetrating disease (39%).

As regards this clone: Its antigen is as yet unknown.

TCRdb's copy holds only in-frame clones and misses some; the assay was immunoSEQ multiplex PCR. In the table there are around 5,800 clones, more than 65% of which are singletons. Per germline, CDR1 MNHEY and CDR2 SMNVEV (reference sequence). The CDR3 length is 19 residues. V dropped 3 bases and J dropped 2 bases, with 20 bases sitting between them. Broader study findings: Compared with CD4 T cells, sorted CD8 cells carried more expanded clones. All patients with clonality above 26.8% had endoscopic recurrence. Compared with non-smokers, active smokers at surgery showed more clonal expansions.

The sample was ileal tissue. The origin of this receptor is an adult with Crohn's disease. V is TRBV27 and J is TRBJ2-6, with D tentatively TRBD2 (5 bases). CDR3 sequence (DNA): TGTGCCAGCAGTTTCTTCCCCCCCAAGGAGGATCCTGGGGCCAACGTCCTGACTTTC. Protein sequence: CASSFFPPKEDPGANVLTF.